Given below is one TCR beta chain in context. Its target is not known. This CDR3 comprises 14 residues. V was clipped by 5 bases and J by 1 base; unmatched bases: 2. From germline, CDR1 is MDHEN and CDR2 SYDVKM. The data were produced by immunoSEQ multiplex PCR, yet TCRdb's version contains in-frame clones alone and is incomplete. Of 350,000 to 550,000 clones in the sample, roughly 87% are singletons; the top ten hold approximately 2.5%. This specimen comes from a study of Ad26.COV2.S vaccination and SARS-CoV-2 variants. Study-wide context: Among those in the COV1001 Ad26.COV2.S trial arm was the donor. Study-level results: Vaccinees displayed broader spike-specific TCR repertoires than placebo recipients.

Treatment of the sample: around 19 received Ad26.COV2.S at low or high dose, single or two shots; a few received placebo; per-sample allocation not given. Sampling was performed 63 days after the first vaccine or placebo injection. Expressing Wuhan-strain SARS-CoV-2 spike, an Ad26 vector served as the vaccine. The TCR comes from a person between 18 and 60 years old who received the Ad26.COV2.S COVID-19 vaccine or a placebo. The sample consisted of peripheral blood, taken in a trial of Ad26.COV2.S vaccine versus placebo. The J gene is TRBJ2-1, the V gene TRBV28; 7 bases match TRBD2. The CDR3 region is CASSGGDSYNEQFF. The CDR3 region has the DNA TGTGCCAGCAGTGGGGGGGATTCCTACAATGAGCAGTTCTTC.